These T cell receptor beta chains were read from a single sample in a study of tumor-infiltrating lymphocytes in primary liver carcinoma. TCRdb re-derived calls from the multiplex PCR reads in MiXCR, one entry per CDR3 protein. The sample holds roughly 200,000 distinct CDR3 sequences; 70% to 90% are singletons and the top ten take roughly 20%. The sequencing sample was made of tumor tissue from primary liver carcinoma. Source of these receptors: a man aged 35 to 55 with primary liver carcinoma and hepatitis B virus infection. CDR3s include the opening cysteine and the closing phenylalanine or tryptophan. D genes are given only for firm matches. Clone size is shown for a subset of rows, as once, few, many or a class of expanded clone.

clone_size,v_call,j_call,d_call,cdr3_aa,cdr3_nt
-,TRBV11-1,TRBJ2-1,-,CSSGLALGGRHFF,TGTTCCAGCGGCTTAGCGCTCGGAGGGCGGCACTTCTTC
-,TRBV6-2/TRBV6-3,TRBJ1-5,-,CASSYRAEQLQHF,TGTGCCAGCAGTTACCGGGCCGAGCAACTCCAACATTTT
-,TRBV11-2,TRBJ2-6,TRBD1,CASSMGGDRGISLSGANVLAF,TGTGCCAGCAGTATGGGGGGAGACAGGGGCATTTCCCTCTCTGGGGCCAACGTCCTGGCCTTC
many,TRBV28,TRBJ2-7,-,CASSQGRKEQYF,TGTGCCAGCAGTCAGGGGCGGAAGGAGCAGTACTTC
-,TRBV29-1,TRBJ2-1,-,CSYSGTTNNEQFF,TGCAGCTATTCCGGGACAACAAACAATGAGCAGTTCTTC
-,TRBV5-4,TRBJ2-7,-,CASGLRHGGYEQYF,TGTGCCAGCGGCTTAAGACACGGTGGCTACGAGCAGTACTTC
-,TRBV6-6,TRBJ2-1,-,CASSYAEETGDEQFF,TGTGCTAGCAGTTACGCTGAAGAGACGGGAGATGAGCAGTTCTTC
-,TRBV6-1,TRBJ2-1,TRBD2,CANSEAGGNEQFF,TGTGCCAACAGCGAGGCGGGAGGCAATGAGCAGTTCTTC
-,TRBV9,TRBJ2-3,-,CASSSQTDTQYF,TGTGCCAGCAGCTCCCAAACAGATACGCAGTATTTT
once,TRBV6-2/TRBV6-3,TRBJ2-7,-,CAGAATGAYEQYF,TGTGCCGGCGCCGCGACAGGAGCCTATGAGCAGTACTTC
-,TRBV29-1,TRBJ2-7,-,CSAMTSGIGNPYEQNF,TGCAGCGCCATGACATCTGGGATCGGCAATCCCTACGAGCAGAACTTC
-,TRBV6-6,TRBJ1-4,TRBD1,CASSNLDRGRGEKLSF,TGTGCCAGCAGTAACCTGGACAGGGGGCGAGGCGAAAAACTGTCTTTT
once,TRBV29-1,TRBJ2-3,-,CSVVSLQEDTQYF,TGCAGCGTTGTAAGCCTTCAGGAAGATACGCAGTATTTT
-,TRBV7-9,TRBJ2-7,-,CANSLDGGGGVEQYF,TGTGCCAACAGCTTAGACGGTGGTGGCGGGGTCGAGCAGTACTTC
-,TRBV6-2/TRBV6-3,TRBJ2-1,-,CVSSYQLGNEHIF,TGTGTCAGCAGTTACCAGTTGGGCAATGAGCATATCTTC
-,TRBV29-1,TRBJ2-1,-,CSAPDGGRVGEQLF,TGTAGCGCCCCGGATGGCGGCCGGGTAGGAGAGCAGCTCTTC
-,TRBV29-1,TRBJ2-7,-,CGVEDLGGSPYEQYF,TGCGGCGTTGAAGATCTAGGAGGGAGCCCCTACGAGCAGTACTTC
-,TRBV4-1,TRBJ2-2,-,CASSHVVAGELFF,TGCGCCAGCAGCCACGTCGTAGCCGGGGAGCTGTTTTTC
medium-sized,TRBV11-2,TRBJ2-3,-,CASSFRGGKRATQYF,TGTGCCAGCAGCTTTAGGGGGGGAAAAAGGGCTACGCAGTATTTT
-,TRBV7-8,TRBJ2-5,-,CASTLEGIETQYF,TGTGCCAGCACTCTCGAGGGGATAGAGACCCAGTACTTC
many,TRBV7-8,TRBJ2-7,-,CASSLSVQYEQYF,TGTGCCAGCAGCTTATCGGTTCAGTACGAGCAGTACTTC
-,TRBV5-1,TRBJ2-3,-,CASRLSGDGPALPGTDTQYF,TGCGCCAGCAGACTTTCAGGGGACGGCCCTGCGCTGCCTGGCACAGATACGCAGTATTTT
many,TRBV15,TRBJ2-1,-,CATSRGGTPNNEQFF,TGTGCCACCAGCAGAGGTGGGACACCGAACAATGAGCAGTTCTTC
-,TRBV11-1,TRBJ2-3,-,CARSSGGGSVGARTDTQYF,TGTGCCAGGAGCTCTGGGGGAGGCTCTGTTGGAGCCCGCACTGATACGCAGTATTTT
-,TRBV11-3,TRBJ1-5,-,CASSLDIGVVQPQHF,TGTGCCAGCAGCTTAGATATTGGGGTGGTTCAGCCCCAGCATTTT
medium-sized,TRBV24-1,TRBJ2-1,-,CATGRDDEQFF,TGTGCCACGGGGCGGGATGATGAGCAGTTCTTC
-,TRBV2,TRBJ2-7,-,CTSNEGIRTAEQYF,TGTACCAGCAATGAAGGAATAAGGACAGCTGAACAGTACTTC
-,TRBV11-3,TRBJ2-7,-,CASGVGPSYEQYF,TGTGCCAGCGGCGTGGGACCGTCCTACGAGCAGTATTTC
-,TRBV11-1,TRBJ2-1,-,CASSLGVSKNEQFF,TGTGCTAGCAGCTTAGGTGTCTCGAAAAATGAGCAGTTCTTC
many,TRBV5-1,TRBJ2-5,-,CASSLGNAETQYF,TGCGCCAGCAGCTTGGGGAATGCGGAGACCCAGTACTTC
-,TRBV29-1,TRBJ1-3,TRBD1,CSVVGYRGRVNTIYF,TGCAGCGTTGTGGGGTACAGGGGACGAGTAAACACCATATATTTT
once,TRBV29-1,TRBJ2-2,-,CSIRISAANTGELFF,TGCAGCATTAGGATTAGCGCGGCGAACACCGGGGAGCTGTTTTTT
-,TRBV11-3,TRBJ2-2,TRBD1,CASSTRTGNTGELLF,TGCGCCAGCAGTACCCGGACAGGGAACACCGGGGAGCTGCTGTTT
-,TRBV10-1,TRBJ2-1,-,CASSESAGQYNKQFF,TGCGCCAGCAGTGAGTCGGCAGGGCAATACAATAAGCAATTCTTC
-,TRBV6-2/TRBV6-3,TRBJ2-4,TRBD2,CVSSRRGGENIQYF,TGTGTCAGCAGTCGCCGGGGGGGCGAAAACATTCAGTATTTC
-,TRBV6-1,TRBJ1-2,TRBD1,CVRSTGQSYGYTF,TGTGTCAGGAGTACGGGACAGTCATATGGCTACACTTTC
once,TRBV5-1,TRBJ2-1,-,CTRSLEAASPYNEQLF,TGCACCAGGAGCTTGGAAGCGGCTAGCCCCTACAATGAGCAGTTATTC
-,TRBV29-1,TRBJ2-7,-,CGVEDPGGSSYYQYF,TGCGGCGTTGAAGATCCAGGAGGGAGCTCCTACTACCAGTACTTC
-,TRBV2,TRBJ1-2,-,CASNLRGSIYYGYTF,TGTGCCAGCAATTTGAGGGGGTCGATCTACTATGGCTACACCTTC
-,TRBV6-1,TRBJ2-3,TRBD2,CVCSEGGSSDTQYF,TGTGTCTGCAGTGAAGGCGGGAGCTCAGATACGCAGTATTTT
-,TRBV29-1,TRBJ2-5,-,CSVWTTGSWVETQYF,TGCAGCGTTTGGACTACCGGGAGTTGGGTAGAGACCCAGTACTTC
-,TRBV6-1,TRBJ1-5,-,CASNEARDKAPQHF,TGTGCCAGCAATGAGGCGAGGGATAAGGCACCCCAGCATTTT
-,TRBV6-6,TRBJ1-1,-,CASCTRGTTEPFF,TGTGCCAGCTGCACAAGGGGGACTACTGAACCTTTCTTT
-,TRBV5-1,TRBJ1-1,TRBD1,CASSLQTGMNIEAFF,TGCGCCAGCAGTTTACAGACAGGGATGAACATTGAAGCTTTCTTT
-,TRBV5-1,TRBJ2-1,-,CGSSSGLGTVNEQFF,TGTGGCAGCAGCTCAGGTCTAGGTACGGTCAATGAGCAGTTCTTC
once,TRBV5-4,TRBJ2-5,TRBD2,CASSFGLAGAGPQETQYF,TGTGCCAGCAGTTTTGGACTAGCGGGAGCGGGACCTCAAGAGACCCAGTACTTC
-,TRBV4-1,TRBJ2-6,TRBD1,CANSHPGQGVGGANVLTF,TGTGCCAACAGCCATCCGGGACAGGGTGTCGGAGGGGCCAACGTCCTGACTTTC
-,TRBV4-2,TRBJ2-7,-,CTSSQRYKGEQYF,TGTACCAGCAGCCAGCGTTACAAGGGGGAGCAGTACTTC
-,TRBV6-5,TRBJ2-7,TRBD1,CGSSPAGTVSYKQYF,TGTGGCAGCAGTCCCGCCGGGACAGTATCCTACAAGCAGTACTTC
-,TRBV28,TRBJ2-4,TRBD2,CASIRSDIGLAKKIQYF,TGTGCCAGCATCCGGAGCGACATTGGACTAGCCAAAAAGATTCAGTACTTC
-,TRBV29-1,TRBJ2-2,-,CSIGLTWELFF,TGCAGCATTGGACTCACCTGGGAGCTGTTTTTT
-,TRBV11-2,TRBJ2-1,-,CASSPDGNAYSERFF,TGTGCCAGCAGCCCCGACGGGAATGCCTACAGTGAGCGGTTCTTC
-,TRBV6-2/TRBV6-3,TRBJ2-5,-,CASSSHPRDLLYQKTQYF,TGTGCCAGCAGTTCCCACCCTCGTGACCTCCTATACCAAAAGACCCAGTACTTC
-,TRBV5-6,TRBJ2-1,-,CASSSESTLYIEQFF,TGTGCTAGCAGCAGCGAGAGTACCCTCTACATTGAGCAGTTCTTC
few,TRBV12-3/TRBV12-4,TRBJ2-1,-,CANSLDNNEQFF,TGTGCTAACAGTTTAGATAACAATGAGCAGTTTTTC
many,TRBV10-1,TRBJ2-4,-,CASTRRSLAKNIQYF,TGCGCCAGCACCAGACGAAGCCTAGCCAAAAACATTCAGTACTTC
-,TRBV5-1,TRBJ2-1,TRBD2,CASSSTGLAEYFF,TGCGCCAGCAGCTCGACGGGACTAGCTGAGTACTTCTTC
-,TRBV6-1,TRBJ2-7,TRBD1,CGSSTGTGAYEQYF,TGTGGCAGCAGTACCGGGACAGGAGCCTACGAGCAGTACTTC
-,TRBV6-6,TRBJ2-7,-,CATSRTLGLQYF,TGTGCCACCAGTCGTACCCTAGGCCTGCAGTACTTC
-,TRBV5-4,TRBJ1-2,TRBD1,CAISQPTGLSGYTF,TGTGCCATCAGCCAACCGACAGGGTTAAGTGGTTACACCTTC